The next 5 T cell receptor beta chains were all read from a single sample in a study of T cell changes during pregnancy in multiple sclerosis. The assay was immunoSEQ multiplex PCR, and TCRdb's table has in-frame clones only and misses some. The top ten hold about 5.8% of the sample, which has 50,000 to 70,000 clones, 75% to 95% seen once. The starting material was CD8+ T cells from peripheral blood mononuclear cells, obtained before pregnancy. These receptors all come from a female donor with multiple sclerosis, enrolled in a pregnancy study.

There are a few counts of this clone. The V gene is TRBV14, the J gene TRBJ2-7; no clear D gene. CDR1 SGHDN and CDR2 FVKESK come from the germline V gene. Trimming removed 0 bases at V and 5 bases at J, with 11 bases between. The CDR3 covers 14 residues. The CDR3 sequence is CASSQDNWADEQYF. Here the CDR3 DNA reads TGTGCCAGCAGCCAAGATAACTGGGCAGACGAGCAGTACTTC.

V and J are TRBV7-8 and TRBJ2-7; D is possibly TRBD1 (8 bases). Between the trimmed V and J ends, which lost 5 bases and 4 bases, there was a span of 18 bases. Germline-derived CDR1 and CDR2 are SGHVS and FQNEAQ. This CDR3 contains 15 residues. CDR3 protein: CASSTRQGRGYEQYF. DNA for the CDR3: TGTGCCAGCAGCACAAGACAGGGGAGGGGTTACGAGCAGTACTTC.

V usage is TRBV6-5 and J usage is TRBJ2-3; 11 bases line up with TRBD2. Germline assignment: CDR1 MNHEY and CDR2 SVGAGI. There are 15 residues in the CDR3. With 7 bases clipped from V and 2 bases from J, the junction kept 5 bases outside the gene matches. The CDR3 nucleotides are TGTGCCAGCATCCAGACTAGCGGGGACACAGATACGCAGTATTTT. It codes for CASIQTSGDTDTQYF.

V and J are TRBV6-1 and TRBJ1-5; tentatively, D is TRBD1 (6 bases). The CDR3 has 15 amino acids. V was trimmed by 5 bases and J by 1 base, leaving 12 bases between them. Per germline, CDR1 MNHNS and CDR2 SASEGT. The CDR3 DNA reads TGTGCCAGCAGTACTGAGGGGGGGAGCAATCAGCCCCAGCATTTT. Translating it yields CASSTEGGSNQPQHF.

The chain recombines TRBV6-6 with TRBJ1-5; possible D gene TRBD1, 5 bases. This CDR3 region has 14 residues. The V gene's germline CDR1 is MNHNY and CDR2 SVGAGI (reference sequence). The germline V and J ends were trimmed by 10 bases and 0 bases, with 13 bases remaining between them. Written as DNA, the CDR3 is TGTGCCACCGAGGACACATATAGCAATCAGCCCCAGCATTTT. Protein: CATEDTYSNQPQHF.